This paragraph reports one TCR beta chain. This sample was included in a study of blood T cell repertoires in COVID-19. How the authors handled the data: Amplifying reference gene primers gave estimates of nucleated cell counts. Libraries were prepared by immunoSEQ multiplex PCR; TCRdb keeps only in-frame clonotypes and omits some of them. V, J and clone size derive from that table, while D and trimming were established from the DNA sequence. The sample includes tens of thousands of clones, roughly 90% seen only once; the top ten take approximately 27%. This CDR3 contains 16 residues. V was cut by 0 bases and J by 1 base, with 10 bases left in between. CDR1 SGDLS and CDR2 YYNGEE come from the germline V gene.

The sequencing sample was made of peripheral blood. This sequence originates from a woman older than 75 with acute or convalescent COVID-19. V is TRBV9 and J is TRBJ2-2; TRBD2 might be the D (6 bases). The chain's CDR3 is CASSVGVGGNTGELFF. In DNA, the CDR3 is TGTGCCAGCAGCGTAGGAGTCGGGGGGAACACCGGGGAGCTGTTTTTT. Looking up the rest from reference TRBV9 and TRBJ2-2 gives the full variable domain: DSGVTQTPKHLITATGQRVTLRCSPRSGDLSVYWYQQSLDQGLQFLIQYYNGEERAKGNILERFSAQQFPDLHSELNLSSLELGDSALYFCASSVGVGGNTGELFFGEGSRLTVL.